The entry that follows covers one TCR beta chain sequence. Its antigen is unidentified. Libraries were UMI-labeled 5' RACE TRB cDNA. TCRdb re-called the 5' RACE reads; one entry per CDR3 protein, DNA not given. The clone table shows 50,000 to 75,000 distinct CDR3 sequences, with the ten largest holding around 4%. The sample is drawn from a study of CXCR3-negative and CXCR3-positive naive CD8 T cells. About the study: Every library held about 1.5 +/- 0.3 million TRB reads, and the total came to roughly 150 million.

Germline V lookup: CDR1 SGDLS, CDR2 YYNGEE. The CDR3 spans 16 residues. CD45RO-CCR7+CD27+CD95- cells counted as naive CD8+ T cells. Overall study results and limits: TRBV-TRBJ usage matched between naive CXCR3-negative and CXCR3-positive cells but not between memory cells. Both naive subsets had comparably high diversity; memory CD8+ cells much lower.

The clonotype comes from a human donor in good health. Some clones in this sample may be carry-over from other donors' samples. The J gene is TRBJ1-2, the V gene TRBV9; TCRdb names TRBD1, which stays unverified in the absence of DNA. Material for sequencing was naive CXCR3- CD8+ T cells from blood. As for subset: CD45RO-CCR7+CD27+CD95- naive CD8+ T cells lacking CXCR3 (TNR3-). CDR3 residues: CASSVVPGGGLEGYTF.